This is a list of T cell receptor beta chains from one sample in a study of CD8 T cells in Susac syndrome. Each CDR3 protein gets one entry after TCRdb re-called the immunoSEQ multiplex PCR reads with MiXCR. This table holds a few hundred thousand distinct CDR3 sequences, 85% to 90% found once. The source material was CD8+ T cells from PBMCs. Receptor source: a human donor with multiple sclerosis. Both conserved end residues are part of each CDR3. D genes are given only for firm matches. Rows may omit the clone size; those that give it use once, few, many or a size class.

d_gene,abundance,v_gene,j_gene,CDR3aa,CDR3nt
TRBD1,.,TRBV10-3,TRBJ1-6,CAISPTGVNSPLHF,TGTGCCATCAGTCCAACAGGGGTTAATTCACCCCTCCACTTT
.,.,TRBV30,TRBJ2-6,CAWTTYREAGANVLTF,TGTGCCTGGACCACCTACAGGGAGGCTGGGGCCAACGTCCTGACTTTC
.,.,TRBV5-1,TRBJ1-2,CASSTAQGYYGYTF,TGCGCCAGCAGTACCGCCCAGGGTTACTATGGCTACACCTTC
TRBD1,once,TRBV2,TRBJ2-2,CASSDRGTGELFF,TGTGCCAGCAGCGACAGGGGTACCGGGGAGCTGTTTTTT
TRBD2,.,TRBV27,TRBJ2-1,CASSFLRLAGGYEQFF,TGTGCCAGCAGTTTTCTTAGACTAGCGGGGGGTTATGAGCAGTTCTTC
TRBD1,.,TRBV20-1,TRBJ2-3,CSANAGTGWADTQYF,TGCAGTGCCAATGCCGGGACAGGGTGGGCAGATACGCAGTATTTT
.,.,TRBV14,TRBJ1-2,CASGVETENGYTF,TGTGCCAGCGGCGTAGAGACCGAAAATGGCTACACCTTC
.,.,TRBV29-1,TRBJ1-2,CSVSPTDNYGYTF,TGCAGCGTTTCCCCGACGGATAACTATGGCTACACCTTC
TRBD2,few,TRBV3-1,TRBJ2-1,CASSQGPSGPSYNEQFF,TGTGCCAGCAGCCAAGGTCCTAGCGGGCCTTCCTACAATGAGCAGTTCTTC
.,once,TRBV28,TRBJ1-2,CASSFAKGWGYTF,TGTGCCAGCAGTTTCGCTAAGGGGTGGGGCTACACCTTC
.,.,TRBV10-3,TRBJ1-4,CAITQNPSREKLFF,TGTGCCATCACCCAGAATCCGTCGAGGGAAAAACTGTTTTTT
.,.,TRBV5-1,TRBJ1-2,CASSLLPEDRPSSGYTF,TGCGCCAGCAGCTTGCTCCCCGAAGACAGGCCCTCAAGTGGCTACACCTTC
.,.,TRBV30,TRBJ2-7,CAGRRDLSYEQYF,TGTGCCGGTCGCCGGGACCTATCCTACGAGCAGTACTTC
TRBD1,few,TRBV5-1,TRBJ2-7,CASSLWGQGDEQYF,TGCGCCAGCAGCTTGTGGGGACAGGGGGACGAGCAGTACTTC
.,.,TRBV6-2/TRBV6-3,TRBJ2-3,CASSYASEGTDTQYF,TGTGCCAGCAGTTACGCTAGCGAGGGCACAGATACGCAGTATTTT
.,.,TRBV2,TRBJ1-2,CASNQDGSRGFYGYTF,TGTGCCAGCAATCAGGACGGGTCGAGGGGTTTTTATGGCTACACCTTC
.,.,TRBV7-8,TRBJ2-7,CASSDLAGSYEQYF,TGTGCCAGCAGCGACCTCGCAGGGTCCTACGAGCAGTACTTC
.,.,TRBV7-9,TRBJ2-5,CASSSPEQETQYF,TGTGCCAGCAGCTCCCCCGAGCAAGAGACCCAGTACTTC
.,.,TRBV10-2,TRBJ2-3,CASSDFRQGIDTQYF,TGCGCCAGCAGTGACTTTCGTCAGGGAATAGATACGCAGTATTTT
.,.,TRBV4-2,TRBJ2-1,CASSQDTSEQFF,TGTGCCAGCAGCCAAGATACGTCTGAGCAGTTCTTC
.,.,TRBV4-1,TRBJ2-7,CASSQPTGEGFYEQYF,TGCGCCAGCAGCCAACCCACCGGCGAGGGGTTCTACGAGCAGTACTTC
.,.,TRBV11-2,TRBJ2-6,CASSGPGYSGANVLTF,TGTGCCAGCAGCGGTCCTGGATATTCTGGGGCCAACGTCCTGACTTTC
.,.,TRBV7-4,TRBJ2-6,CASSLIAAGGSGANVLTF,TGTGCCAGCAGCTTAATAGCAGCGGGCGGCTCTGGGGCCAACGTCCTGACTTTC
TRBD1,.,TRBV4-1,TRBJ2-7,CASSRDSYYEQYF,TGCGCCAGCAGCCGGGACAGCTACTACGAGCAGTACTTC
.,.,TRBV4-1,TRBJ2-3,CASSQEITTDTQYF,TGCGCCAGCAGCCAAGAAATCACCACAGATACGCAGTATTTT
.,.,TRBV6-5,TRBJ2-7,CASSYSDYEQYF,TGTGCCAGCAGTTACTCGGACTACGAGCAGTACTTC
.,.,TRBV4-2,TRBJ2-1,CASSQHPDNEQFF,TGTGCCAGCAGCCAACACCCCGACAATGAGCAGTTCTTC
.,.,TRBV11-2,TRBJ2-7,CASEGSDYRPYEQYF,TGTGCCAGCGAAGGGTCGGATTATCGGCCCTACGAGCAGTACTTC
.,.,TRBV30,TRBJ1-5,CAWATGQSNQPQHF,TGTGCCTGGGCCACGGGCCAGAGCAATCAGCCCCAGCATTTT
TRBD1,.,TRBV20-1,TRBJ2-1,CSASRDSDTIQALYNEQFF,TGCAGTGCTAGCAGGGACAGCGATACTATCCAAGCCCTCTACAATGAGCAGTTCTTC
.,.,TRBV5-6,TRBJ1-1,CASSWGVTEAFF,TGTGCCAGCAGCTGGGGCGTGACTGAAGCTTTCTTT
.,.,TRBV5-1,TRBJ1-6,CASSELDVFPLHF,TGCGCCAGCAGCGAACTGGACGTTTTCCCCCTCCACTTT
.,.,TRBV4-1,TRBJ1-1,CASSPPGSGTEAFF,TGCGCCAGCAGCCCGCCCGGCTCCGGCACTGAAGCTTTCTTT
TRBD2,.,TRBV5-1,TRBJ2-1,CASSSASGDGNEQFF,TGCGCCAGCAGCTCGGCTAGCGGGGACGGGAATGAGCAGTTCTTC
.,.,TRBV2,TRBJ2-2,CASRKTGELFF,TGTGCCAGCAGGAAAACCGGGGAGCTGTTTTTT
.,few,TRBV6-2/TRBV6-3,TRBJ2-5,CASSYLTSGETQYF,TGTGCCAGCAGTTACCTAACTAGTGGGGAGACCCAGTACTTC
.,.,TRBV28,TRBJ2-7,CASSPRGIGIYEQYF,TGTGCCAGCAGCCCACGTGGGATAGGGATTTACGAGCAGTACTTC
.,.,TRBV7-8,TRBJ1-3,CASSPLGTTGNTIYF,TGTGCCAGCAGCCCCCTGGGGACAACTGGAAACACCATATATTTT
.,few,TRBV11-2,TRBJ1-1,CASSGYGGPEAFF,TGTGCCAGCAGCGGGTATGGGGGCCCTGAAGCTTTCTTT
.,few,TRBV20-1,TRBJ1-2,CSARKDNYGYTF,TGCAGTGCTAGAAAGGACAACTATGGCTACACCTTC
TRBD2,.,TRBV10-2,TRBJ2-3,CASSERVAGGLTDTQYF,TGCGCCAGCAGTGAGAGGGTAGCGGGAGGGCTCACAGATACGCAGTATTTT
TRBD1,.,TRBV29-1,TRBJ2-1,CSVRTGSYNEQFF,TGCAGCGTCCGGACAGGGTCCTACAATGAGCAGTTCTTC
.,.,TRBV27,TRBJ2-5,CASSLFFGGETQYF,TGTGCCAGCAGTTTATTCTTTGGGGGAGAGACCCAGTACTTC
.,few,TRBV7-9,TRBJ2-7,CASSQVYEQYF,TGTGCCAGCAGCCAAGTCTACGAGCAGTACTTC
TRBD1,.,TRBV7-9,TRBJ2-1,CASSLEDRVEQFF,TGTGCCAGCAGCTTAGAGGACAGGGTAGAGCAGTTCTTC
TRBD1,.,TRBV7-6,TRBJ2-2,CASSSDRGPNTGELFF,TGTGCCAGCAGCTCCGACAGGGGGCCAAACACCGGGGAGCTGTTTTTT
.,.,TRBV4-1,TRBJ2-3,CASSQDRWHLTDTQYF,TGCGCCAGCAGCCAAGATCGCTGGCACCTCACAGATACGCAGTATTTT
TRBD1,.,TRBV5-6,TRBJ2-4,CASSLSPGGMDIQYF,TGTGCCAGCAGCTTGTCTCCAGGGGGAATGGACATTCAGTACTTC